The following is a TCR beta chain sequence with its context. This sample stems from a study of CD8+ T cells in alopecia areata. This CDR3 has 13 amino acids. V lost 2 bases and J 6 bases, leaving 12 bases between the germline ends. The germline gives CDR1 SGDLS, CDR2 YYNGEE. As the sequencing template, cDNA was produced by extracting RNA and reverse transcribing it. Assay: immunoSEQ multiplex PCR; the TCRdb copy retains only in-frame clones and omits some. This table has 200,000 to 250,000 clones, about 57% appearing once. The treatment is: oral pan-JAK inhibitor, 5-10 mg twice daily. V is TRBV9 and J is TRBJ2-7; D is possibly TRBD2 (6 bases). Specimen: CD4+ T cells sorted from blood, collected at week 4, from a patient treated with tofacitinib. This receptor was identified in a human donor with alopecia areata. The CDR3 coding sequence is TGTGCCAGCAGCGTTGCGGGGCAAAGCGAGCAGTACTTC. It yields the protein CASSVAGQSEQYF.